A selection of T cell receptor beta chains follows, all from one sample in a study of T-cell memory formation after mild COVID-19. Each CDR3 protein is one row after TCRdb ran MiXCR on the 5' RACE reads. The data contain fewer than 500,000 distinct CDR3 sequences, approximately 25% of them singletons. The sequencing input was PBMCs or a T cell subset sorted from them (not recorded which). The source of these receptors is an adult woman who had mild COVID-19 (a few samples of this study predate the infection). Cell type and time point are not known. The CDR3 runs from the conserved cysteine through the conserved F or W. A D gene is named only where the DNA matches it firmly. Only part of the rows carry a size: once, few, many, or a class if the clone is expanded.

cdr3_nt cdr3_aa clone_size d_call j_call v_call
TGTGCCAGCAGTTTCCGGACAGGAGGAACCGGGGAGCTGTTTTTT CASSFRTGGTGELFF . TRBD1 TRBJ2-2 TRBV12-3/TRBV12-4
TGTGCCAGCAGGTCAGGGAGGGCGCAGTATTTT CASRSGRAQYF . TRBD2 TRBJ2-3 TRBV6-5
TGTGCCATCAGTGAGGAGGGCGGGACTAATGAAAAACTGTTTTTT CAISEEGGTNEKLFF . . TRBJ1-4 TRBV10-3
TGTGCCAGCAGTCCGGACAGACAACTGATGAACACTGAAGCTTTCTTT CASSPDRQLMNTEAFF few . TRBJ1-1 TRBV2
TGTGCCAGCAGTAAGCAGGGTATAACTGAAGCTTTCTTT CASSKQGITEAFF . . TRBJ1-1 TRBV12-3/TRBV12-4
TGCGCCAGCAGCCAAGAAGCAGGGATGTGGACAAGGACTAATGAAAAACTGTTTTTT CASSQEAGMWTRTNEKLFF . . TRBJ1-4 TRBV4-1
TGTGCCAGCAGCCCCCTGTCGGGCTCAAATCAGCCCCAGCATTTT CASSPLSGSNQPQHF few . TRBJ1-5 TRBV7-9
TGCGCCAGCAGCCATTCCCGGGACAGGGGGCTTAATGAGCAGTTCTTC CASSHSRDRGLNEQFF few TRBD1 TRBJ2-1 TRBV4-1
TGTGCCAGCAGCTTATCAGGGGGCGAAACGTGGACCGGGGAGCTGTTTTTT CASSLSGGETWTGELFF . TRBD1 TRBJ2-2 TRBV13
TGCAGCGTTGAAGATGGGCTTGGACCCGGAGAGGGCTATGGCTACACCTTC CSVEDGLGPGEGYGYTF . . TRBJ1-2 TRBV29-1
TGTGCCAGCACTTTAGCGGGGGGGCCCGCAGATACGCAGTATTTT CASTLAGGPADTQYF . TRBD2 TRBJ2-3 TRBV3-1
TGTGCCACCAGTGATTTAGCGGGAGGGCCAACCGGGGAGCTGTTTTTT CATSDLAGGPTGELFF few TRBD2 TRBJ2-2 TRBV24-1
TGCAGTGCTAGCTCGTCACAGACCTATGGCTACACCTTC CSASSSQTYGYTF . . TRBJ1-2 TRBV20-1
TGCAGCGTTCAGACATCAACTGTAAACATTCAGTACTTC CSVQTSTVNIQYF few . TRBJ2-4 TRBV29-1
TGTGCCACCAGTGACTCCGGGACCCCAGGGGAGACCCAGTACTTC CATSDSGTPGETQYF few . TRBJ2-5 TRBV24-1
TGTGCCAGCAGTGGACTAGCGGGGGGACCGACGGCCCATAATCAGCAGTTCTTC CASSGLAGGPTAHNQQFF few TRBD2 TRBJ2-1 TRBV12-3/TRBV12-4
TGTGCCTGGAGTGTTGGGACAGGGAGAACTGAAGCTTTCTTT CAWSVGTGRTEAFF . TRBD1 TRBJ1-1 TRBV30
TGTGCCAGCAGCTTTGGTAGCGGGACCTACAATGAGCAGTTCTTC CASSFGSGTYNEQFF many TRBD2 TRBJ2-1 TRBV7-2
TGCGCCAGCAGCCAAGTCCAGTTTCAAGAGACCCAGTACTTC CASSQVQFQETQYF . . TRBJ2-5 TRBV4-1
TGTGCCAGCAGTTCGCTTCTAGGGGCTAAGGGGAACGAGCAGTACTTC CASSSLLGAKGNEQYF . . TRBJ2-7 TRBV6-5
TGCGCCAGCAGCCAAGATCGTTATGCTAGCTCCTACGAGCAGTACTTC CASSQDRYASSYEQYF . . TRBJ2-7 TRBV4-3
TGTGCCAGCAGCATCTCCGGGACAGGCTCTGGAAACACCATATATTTT CASSISGTGSGNTIYF once TRBD1 TRBJ1-3 TRBV7-2
TGTGCCAGCAGCGAGGGGTCTAGCGGTACCTACGAGCAGTACTTC CASSEGSSGTYEQYF few TRBD2 TRBJ2-7 TRBV7-2
TGTGCCAGCTCTGACTTCGCTAGCGGGGGGCCAAGCTCCTACGAGCAGTACTTC CASSDFASGGPSSYEQYF . TRBD2 TRBJ2-7 TRBV18